This T cell receptor beta chain comes out of a study of human T cells and chemical hapten exposure. Time point denoted: patch test 1, 2 weeks after DPC sensitization. Treatment here: therapeutic diphenylcyclopropenone sensitization with weekly scalp DPC. Each CDR3 protein is one row after TCRdb ran MiXCR on the RACE reads. The sample shows some 170,000 distinct CDR3 sequences, about a fifth of them seen only once. This CDR3 region has 13 residues. Germline lookup yields CDR1 SEHNR and CDR2 FQNEAQ (reference sequence). Trimming shortened V by 3 bases and J by 5 bases, and 11 bases separated the two germline ends.

Here the sequenced sample was whole blood, taken in connection with sensitization to the hapten diphenylcyclopropenone (DPC). The V and J genes are TRBV7-9 and TRBJ2-7; no reliable D call. The clonotype comes from a woman between 50 and 59 years old with alopecia areata. Some clones in this sample may be carry-over from other donors' samples. The CDR3 region is CASSFAAQDEQYF. In DNA form, the CDR3 reads TGTGCCAGCAGCTTCGCGGCCCAGGACGAGCAGTACTTC.